This T cell receptor beta chain was recorded in a study of cytomegalovirus exposure and HLA in healthy donors (dated by TCRdb to about 2017). About the full investigation: In an earlier analysis of approximately 640 of the donors, 250 to 300 Gb of sequence data and 117 million unique TCR beta sequences from some 170 million T cells were reported. An early release covering some 640 HLA-typed donors comprised approximately 290 gigabases of sequencing data and tens of millions of unique TCR sequences. Of the approximately 370 genotyped donors, 81% were placed in the genetic ancestry cluster associated with self-reported Caucasian donors. The study was designed to test whether signatures of past pathogen exposure could be identified by cataloging public T cell receptors. The T cell repertoires of 700 or so subjects were profiled by immunosequencing and related to cytomegalovirus serostatus. Along with the roughly 670-subject first cohort, a separate validation cohort of some 130 different subjects was used. To predict cytomegalovirus infection status, the study brought together high-throughput TCR immunosequencing, statistical association of individual TCRs with disease status, and machine learning. A later analysis re-examined previously published TCR beta repertoires from over 500 donors and added high-resolution HLA genotyping to investigate patterns of TCR occurrence. In the later analysis, no new phenotypic data were used to find candidate immune exposures; instead, reliance was placed on TCR beta sequences and their occurrence across donors. To decide whether each TCR beta V gene segment behaved as functional or pseudogenic, an earlier analysis of several hundred of the donors relied on high-throughput TCR beta sequencing. Donor age, sex, ethnicity and CMV serostatus were compiled together with the repertoire data. In a later genetic analysis, genome-wide SNP genotypes for about three fifths of the 666 donors were used, and that subset was treated as a discovery cohort. Every repertoire in the discovery cohort had been generated on one and the same sequencing platform. Both class I and class II loci were covered by HLA typing, at four-digit resolution. The number of donors typed differed by locus, with roughly 629-640 for A, B, C, DRB1 and DQB1, 522 for DQA1, approximately 580 for DPA1, and around 450 for DPB1. Roughly 5 DR-DQ haplotypes were handled as single units for association and clustering, since linkage in the cohort was strong. Across around 400 genotyped donors of the cohort, an average of about 220,000 unique TCR beta nucleotide sequences per donor were sequenced, and around 19% of those sequences were non-productive.

The cohort comprised 710 or so healthy bone marrow donors. All cohort members were sampled while nominally healthy, although unrecorded immune exposures were likely present. The donor was CMV seropositive and belonged to the group of 270 or so seropositive cohort members. A peripheral blood sample was collected from each donor, and TCR beta sequencing was performed on peripheral blood mononuclear cells. The Qiagen DNeasy Blood Extraction Kit was used to extract genomic DNA from the blood cell samples. On the study overall, not on this receptor specifically: In the study, some 160 TCR beta chains were listed as associated with cytomegalovirus. While some public TCRs were present in many individuals, most TCR sequences turned up only very rarely across donors. It was suggested by the authors that the approach could potentially be generalized to other disease states and immunological phenotypes. When HLA alleles, especially DR and DQ, strongly co-occurred, attributing TCR associations to individual alleles was difficult. Only TCR beta chains were sequenced in this cohort, and the absence of alpha or paired-chain data limited detectable features. An association between a missense DCLRE1C variant and V-gene and J-gene trimming of TCR beta chains was found in a later genetic analysis and replicated in an independent cohort. Roughly uniform sequencing depth across donors was assumed in presence/absence analyses, although this assumption may not hold. Because counts were too low, about 18 rarely observed V segments, including chromosome 9 orphons, were excluded from the earlier analysis of a few hundred of the donors. A later analysis reported that several top co-occurrence clusters appeared linked to parvovirus B19, influenza, CMV and Epstein-Barr virus. A few of the identified cytomegalovirus-associated TCR beta chains were confirmed in vitro to be specific for cytomegalovirus antigens. Immune exposure information for the cohort was limited to CMV serostatus. Compared with the roughly 700-donor mean, donors in an Asian-associated ancestry cluster had fewer N-insertions in productive TCRs, according to a later genetic analysis. Linkage disequilibrium might explain the correlated functional status among segregating V segments, but an unknown experimental factor could not be excluded. An earlier analysis of approximately 600 of the donors showed that most TCR beta V segments appeared in productive rearrangements either about 87% or about 30% of the time, which broadly matched IMGT annotations. HLA typing was unavailable for some donors at each locus, so association tests used only the typed subset. A cluster of highly shared sequence variants was judged likely to represent a technical artifact of the sequencing pipeline. A later analysis associated about 17,000 TCR beta sequences with specific HLA alleles at a false discovery rate of 0.05. In a later analysis, HLA-associated TCR beta chains showed more clonal expansion and lower generation probabilities than non-associated chains that were equally common. A later analysis found that most CMV-associated TCR beta chains appeared HLA-restricted, with HLA associations seemingly driven largely by CMV exposure. A further reported finding was that TCR beta sequences accurately predicted the HLA-A and HLA-B alleles for most subjects in the first cohort. Cytomegalovirus status was reported to be diagnosed by the classifier with high specificity and sensitivity in both the original and validation cohorts. According to a later analysis, TCR association rates differed among HLA loci, with DRB1 alleles showing the most associated TCRs and HLA-C alleles showing the fewest.

The library was generated by the immunoSEQ multiplex PCR assay. For the multiplex PCR, a mixture combining 60 forward primers for TCR Vbeta segments and 13 reverse primers for TCR Jbeta segments was used. The CDR3 region of rearranged TCR beta genes was amplified from genomic DNA by a multiplex PCR assay. The Illumina HiSeq System was used to sequence the amplified TCR beta libraries as 87-base-pair reads. Per the original workflow: In a later analysis, roughly 80 million unique TCR beta chains were counted across the roughly 670 repertoires, and roughly 11 million of these chains were shared by at least two donors. Raw reads were error-corrected and collapsed into unique sequences with a nearest-neighbor algorithm that merged closely related sequences to remove PCR and sequencing errors. V, D and J gene segments were assigned by aligning CDR3 sequences to IMGT reference sequences. For a sequence to be retained, a match of at least six nucleotides to both a V gene segment and a J gene segment was required. A rearrangement was called productive if the CDR3 had no stop codons and remained in frame with V and J, and every other rearrangement was called non-productive. Following IMGT convention, CDR3 was defined as the stretch from the second conserved V-encoded cysteine up to the conserved J-encoded phenylalanine. In an earlier analysis of around 600 of the donors, sequences lacking an unambiguous match to a single V gene segment were excluded. An earlier analysis of 587 of the donors classified V segments as functional when productive rearrangements were above 56.7% and as segregating when the standard deviation between donors was above 5%. A statistical classification framework was developed to diagnose cytomegalovirus status using the catalog of TCR beta chain sequences. In a later analysis, V and J genes were assigned by comparing TCR nucleotide sequences against IMGT/GENE-DB human TR gene sequences. The TCRdist pipeline was used in a later analysis to assign CDR3 sequences and most-parsimonious VDJ recombination scenarios. In a later analysis, each TCR beta chain was defined by its CDR3 amino acid sequence together with its V-gene family, and reads without a unique V-gene family were excluded. As a way to deal with suspected cross-contamination and a sequencing artifact, a later analysis dropped 500 to 700 nucleotide sequences that were highly shared and had low generation probability. In a later analysis, a clonal expansion index for each public chain was calculated from normalized within-repertoire ranks of inferred template counts. In a later analysis, generation probabilities were computed using a VDJ recombination model fitted to out-of-frame rearrangements, and the results were checked against IGoR. In a later analysis, hypergeometric tests were used to score TCR-TCR, TCR-HLA and TCR-CMV co-occurrence, with a repertoire-size bias correction applied to TCR pairs. A later analysis estimated false discovery rates by permuting HLA or CMV assignments 20 times. In a later analysis, co-occurring TCRs were grouped with DBSCAN, and TCRdist sequence similarity was added when clustering was performed within HLA-allele-positive subsets. Repertoires with fewer than 30,000 or more than 120,000 public chains were left out of co-occurrence clustering, as were about five repertoires with anomalous nucleotide sharing. Here the immuneACCESS table is served through TCRdb, limited to in-frame sequences with V and J called. Missing clones are a known gap in these copies; in checked studies unresolved V genes cover under half, and the rest lacks a known reason. V, J and clone size are taken as reported in that table, and D and trimming were inferred from the DNA itself. In all, the sample holds about 220,000 clones, and over 80% of those were seen once. Together, the top ten hold 5.4% of the sample.

For this clone: Its recognized antigen is unknown. Per-base quality was not reported, and no clone a single base away is much larger than it.

The sequence was collected from a woman in her thirties or forties in good health and CMV-seropositive. The sample was PBMCs.

The sequenced DNA is TGTGCCTGGAGTGAACAACCGACCCGTCCGGACAGGACTTTCTTT. Its amino acids are CAWSEQPTRPDRTFF. Here the chain combines TRBV30 and TRBJ1-1, with 7 central nucleotides matching TRBD1. The germline V gene (reference sequence) specifies GTSNPN as CDR1 and SVGIG as CDR2. Its CDR3 holds 15 amino acids, cysteine through phenylalanine. Solely the CDR3 DNA is kept, with 45 bases framed from the first base. Trimming removed 1 base from V and 12 bases from J; the gene matches leave 17 bases unexplained.